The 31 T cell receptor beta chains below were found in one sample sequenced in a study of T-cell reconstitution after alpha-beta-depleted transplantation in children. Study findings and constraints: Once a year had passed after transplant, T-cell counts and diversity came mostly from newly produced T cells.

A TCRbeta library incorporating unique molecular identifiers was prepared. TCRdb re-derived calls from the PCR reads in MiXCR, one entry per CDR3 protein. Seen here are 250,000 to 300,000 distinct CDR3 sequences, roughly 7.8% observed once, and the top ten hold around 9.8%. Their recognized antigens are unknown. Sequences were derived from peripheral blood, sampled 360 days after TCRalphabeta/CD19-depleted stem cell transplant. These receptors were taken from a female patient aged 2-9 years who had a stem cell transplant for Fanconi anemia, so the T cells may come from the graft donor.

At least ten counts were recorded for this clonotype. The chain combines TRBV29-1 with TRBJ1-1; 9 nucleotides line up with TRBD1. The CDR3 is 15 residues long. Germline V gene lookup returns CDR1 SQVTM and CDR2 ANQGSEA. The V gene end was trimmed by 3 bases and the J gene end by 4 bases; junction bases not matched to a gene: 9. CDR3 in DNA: TGCAGCGTTGATAAGGTTTGGACAGGGGCCACTGAAGCTTTCTTT. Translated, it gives CSVDKVWTGATEAFF.

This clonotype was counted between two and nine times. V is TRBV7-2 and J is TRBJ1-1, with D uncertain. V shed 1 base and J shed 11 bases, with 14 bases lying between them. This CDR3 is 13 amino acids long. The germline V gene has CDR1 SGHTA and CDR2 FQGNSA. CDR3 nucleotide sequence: TGTGCCAGCAGCTTAGTGTTGGAGCAAGCCGCTTTCTTT. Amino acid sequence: CASSLVLEQAAFF. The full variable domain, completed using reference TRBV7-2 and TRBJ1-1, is GAGVSQSPSNKVTEKGKDVELRCDPISGHTALYWYRQSLGQGLEFLIYFQGNSAPDKSGLPSDRFSAERTGGSVSTLTIQRTQQEDSAVYLCASSLVLEQAAFFGQGTRLTVV.

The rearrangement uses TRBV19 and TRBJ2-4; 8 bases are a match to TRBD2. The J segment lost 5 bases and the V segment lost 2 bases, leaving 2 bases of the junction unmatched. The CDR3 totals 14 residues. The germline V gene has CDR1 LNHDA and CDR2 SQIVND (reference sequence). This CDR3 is CASSIPGGENIQYF. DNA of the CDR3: TGTGCCAGTAGTATACCCGGGGGGGAAAACATTCAGTACTTC.

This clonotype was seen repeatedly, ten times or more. The CDR3 protein is CASSSPYNEQFF. CDR3 in DNA: TGTGCCAGCAGCTCCCCCTACAATGAGCAGTTCTTC. The gene calls are TRBV7-2 and TRBJ2-1; D is undetermined. The CDR3 loop spans 12 amino acids. The V gene lost 4 bases and the J gene lost 2 bases, with 3 bases spanning the gap. Germline V gene data show CDR1 as SGHTA and CDR2 as FQGNSA.

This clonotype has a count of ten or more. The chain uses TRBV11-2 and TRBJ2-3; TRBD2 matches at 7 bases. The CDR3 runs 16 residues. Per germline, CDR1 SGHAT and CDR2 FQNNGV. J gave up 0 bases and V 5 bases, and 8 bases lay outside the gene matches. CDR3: CASSPDLAASTDTQYF. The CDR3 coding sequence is TGTGCCAGCAGCCCCGATCTAGCGGCTAGCACAGATACGCAGTATTTT.

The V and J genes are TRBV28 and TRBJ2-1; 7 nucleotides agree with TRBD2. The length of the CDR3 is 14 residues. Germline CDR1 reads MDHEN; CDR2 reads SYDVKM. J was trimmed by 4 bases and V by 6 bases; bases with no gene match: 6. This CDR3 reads CASRTGGGYNEQFF. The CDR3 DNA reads TGTGCCAGCAGGACTGGGGGGGGGTACAATGAGCAGTTCTTC.

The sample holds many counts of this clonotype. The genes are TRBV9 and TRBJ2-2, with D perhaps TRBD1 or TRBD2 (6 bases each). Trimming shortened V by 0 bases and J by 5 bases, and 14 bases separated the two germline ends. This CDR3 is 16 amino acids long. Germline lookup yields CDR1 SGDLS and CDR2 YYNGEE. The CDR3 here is CASSVGGGPWTGELFF. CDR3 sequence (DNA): TGTGCCAGCAGCGTAGGAGGGGGGCCGTGGACCGGGGAGCTGTTTTTT.

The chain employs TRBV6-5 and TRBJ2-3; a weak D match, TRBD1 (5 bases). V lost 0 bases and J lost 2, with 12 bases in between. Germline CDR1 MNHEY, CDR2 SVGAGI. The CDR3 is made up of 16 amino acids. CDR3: CASSYSLGQPTDTQYF. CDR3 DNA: TGTGCCAGCAGTTACTCCCTCGGACAACCCACAGATACGCAGTATTTT.

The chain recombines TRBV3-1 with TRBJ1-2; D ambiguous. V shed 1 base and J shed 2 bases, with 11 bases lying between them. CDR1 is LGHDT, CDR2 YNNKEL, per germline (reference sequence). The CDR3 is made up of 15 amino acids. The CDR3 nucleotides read TGTGCCAGCAGCCAAGGAGGAGGCCAGAACTATGGCTACACCTTC. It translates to CASSQGGGQNYGYTF.

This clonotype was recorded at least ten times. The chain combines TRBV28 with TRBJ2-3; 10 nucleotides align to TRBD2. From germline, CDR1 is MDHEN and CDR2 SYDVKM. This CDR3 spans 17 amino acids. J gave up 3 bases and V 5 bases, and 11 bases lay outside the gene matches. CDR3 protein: CASSILGLAGATDTQYF. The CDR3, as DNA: TGTGCCAGCAGTATCTTGGGGCTAGCGGGGGCAACAGATACGCAGTATTTT.

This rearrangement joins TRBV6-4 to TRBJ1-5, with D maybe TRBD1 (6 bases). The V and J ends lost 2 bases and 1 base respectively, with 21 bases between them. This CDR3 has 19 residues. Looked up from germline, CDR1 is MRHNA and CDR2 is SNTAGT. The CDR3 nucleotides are TGTGCCAGCAGTGACAGGTGGGGGGCAGGGGATGTGAGCAATCAGCCCCAGCATTTT. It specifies CASSDRWGAGDVSNQPQHF.

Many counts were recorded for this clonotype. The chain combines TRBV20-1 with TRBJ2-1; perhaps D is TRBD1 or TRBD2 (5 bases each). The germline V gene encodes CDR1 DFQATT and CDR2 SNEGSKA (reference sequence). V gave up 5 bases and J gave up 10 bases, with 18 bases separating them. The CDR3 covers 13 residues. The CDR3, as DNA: TGCAGTGCTCGAGGGCAGGGAATTGGGGAGCAGTTCTTC. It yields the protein CSARGQGIGEQFF.

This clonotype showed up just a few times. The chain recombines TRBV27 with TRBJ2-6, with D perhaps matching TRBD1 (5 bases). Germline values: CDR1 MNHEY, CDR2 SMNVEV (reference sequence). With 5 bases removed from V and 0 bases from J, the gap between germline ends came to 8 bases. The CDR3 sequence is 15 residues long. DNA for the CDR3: TGTGCCAGCAGTACAGGTATCTCTGGGGCCAACGTCCTGACTTTC. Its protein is CASSTGISGANVLTF.

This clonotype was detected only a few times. The DNA of the CDR3 is TGCGCCAGCAGCTTGTGGGCTAGCGGGTCGACCGGCCTCTCCTACGAGCAGTACTTC. Translation gives CASSLWASGSTGLSYEQYF. J is TRBJ2-7 and V is TRBV5-1, with 8 positions matching TRBD2. Germline V gene lookup returns CDR1 SGHRS and CDR2 YFSETQ. Germline trimming cut 1 base from V and 0 bases from J; bases unmatched to any gene: 15. The CDR3 is 19 residues long.

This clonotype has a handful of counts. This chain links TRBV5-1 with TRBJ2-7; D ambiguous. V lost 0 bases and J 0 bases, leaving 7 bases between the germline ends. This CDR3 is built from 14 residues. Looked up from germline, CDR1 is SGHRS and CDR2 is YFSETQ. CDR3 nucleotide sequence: TGCGCCAGCAGCTTGGATCCTCACTCCTACGAGCAGTACTTC. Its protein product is CASSLDPHSYEQYF.

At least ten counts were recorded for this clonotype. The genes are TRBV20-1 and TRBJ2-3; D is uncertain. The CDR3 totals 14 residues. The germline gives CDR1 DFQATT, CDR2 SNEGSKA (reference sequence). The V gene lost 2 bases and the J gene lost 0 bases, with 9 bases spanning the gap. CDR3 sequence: CSARLYGSTDTQYF. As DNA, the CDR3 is TGCAGTGCTAGATTATACGGGAGCACAGATACGCAGTATTTT.

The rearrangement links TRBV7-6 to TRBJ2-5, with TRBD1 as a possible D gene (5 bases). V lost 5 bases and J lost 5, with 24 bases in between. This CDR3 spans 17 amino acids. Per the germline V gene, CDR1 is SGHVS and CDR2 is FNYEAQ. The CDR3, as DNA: TGTGCCAGCAGCCCATCACCTTACAGGCTCGGTAGGGAGACCCAGTACTTC. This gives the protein CASSPSPYRLGRETQYF.

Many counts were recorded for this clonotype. The DNA of the CDR3 is TGTGCCAGCAGCCCAGCTAGGAACCCCTATTACAATGAGCAGTTCTTC. The encoded protein is CASSPARNPYYNEQFF. This chain connects TRBV3-1 to TRBJ2-1; no clear D gene. The CDR3 is made up of 16 amino acids. Germline loops: CDR1 LGHDT, CDR2 YNNKEL (reference sequence). Between the trimmed V and J ends, which lost 4 bases and 4 bases, there was a span of 17 bases.

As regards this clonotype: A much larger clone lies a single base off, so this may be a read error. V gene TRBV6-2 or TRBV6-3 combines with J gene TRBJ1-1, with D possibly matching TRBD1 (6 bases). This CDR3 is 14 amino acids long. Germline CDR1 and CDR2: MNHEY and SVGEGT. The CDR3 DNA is TGTGCCAGCAGAACCGGACAGCTGAACACTGAAGCTTTGTTT. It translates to CASRTGQLNTEALF.

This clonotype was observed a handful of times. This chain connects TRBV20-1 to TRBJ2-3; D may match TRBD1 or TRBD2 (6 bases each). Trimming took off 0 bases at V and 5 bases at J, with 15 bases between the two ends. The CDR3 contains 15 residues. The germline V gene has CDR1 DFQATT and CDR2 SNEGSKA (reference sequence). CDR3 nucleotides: TGCAGTGCTAGAGATAAGTCGGGGGCGGGAGATACGCAGTATTTT. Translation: CSARDKSGAGDTQYF.

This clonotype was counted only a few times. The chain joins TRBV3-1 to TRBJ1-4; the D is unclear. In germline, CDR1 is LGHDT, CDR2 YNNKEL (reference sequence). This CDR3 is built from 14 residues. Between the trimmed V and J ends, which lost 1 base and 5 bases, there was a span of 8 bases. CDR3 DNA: TGTGCCAGCAGCCAAGTCGGGTTAAATGAAAAACTGTTTTTT. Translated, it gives CASSQVGLNEKLFF. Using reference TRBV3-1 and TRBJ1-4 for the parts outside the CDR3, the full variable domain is DTAVSQTPKYLVTQMGNDKSIKCEQNLGHDTMYWYKQDSKKFLKIMFSYNNKELIINETVPNRFSPKSPDKAHLNLHINSLELGDSAVYFCASSQVGLNEKLFFGSGTQLSVL.

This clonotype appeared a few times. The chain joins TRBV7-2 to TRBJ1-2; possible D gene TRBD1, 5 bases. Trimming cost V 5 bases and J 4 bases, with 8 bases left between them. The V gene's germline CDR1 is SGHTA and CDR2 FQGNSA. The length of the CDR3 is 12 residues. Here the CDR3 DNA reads TGTGCCAGCAGCCATGACAGCTATGGCTACACCTTC. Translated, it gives CASSHDSYGYTF.

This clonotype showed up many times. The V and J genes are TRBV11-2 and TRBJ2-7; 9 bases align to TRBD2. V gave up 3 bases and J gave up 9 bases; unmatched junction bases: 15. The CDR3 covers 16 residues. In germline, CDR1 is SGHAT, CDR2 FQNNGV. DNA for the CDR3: TGTGCCAGCAGCTTCCACCTTAGCGGGGGTCGGTTTGGGCAGTACTTC. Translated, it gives CASSFHLSGGRFGQYF.

The CDR3 bases are TGTGCCAGCAGTCACTCCGACAGGGGTGAAGCTTTCTTT. It is translated as CASSHSDRGEAFF. The V call is TRBV27, the J call TRBJ1-1, with 8 bases that match TRBD1. CDR1 MNHEY and CDR2 SMNVEV come from the germline V gene (reference sequence). V was clipped by 5 bases and J by 7 bases; unmatched bases: 6. The CDR3 contains 13 residues.

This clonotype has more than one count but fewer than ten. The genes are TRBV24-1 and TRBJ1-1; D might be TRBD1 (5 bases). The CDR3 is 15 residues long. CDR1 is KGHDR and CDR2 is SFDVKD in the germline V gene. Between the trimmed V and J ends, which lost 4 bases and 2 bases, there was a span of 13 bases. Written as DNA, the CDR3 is TGTGCCACCAGTGACCTGGGACGGCTTAACACTGAAGCTTTCTTT. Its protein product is CATSDLGRLNTEAFF.

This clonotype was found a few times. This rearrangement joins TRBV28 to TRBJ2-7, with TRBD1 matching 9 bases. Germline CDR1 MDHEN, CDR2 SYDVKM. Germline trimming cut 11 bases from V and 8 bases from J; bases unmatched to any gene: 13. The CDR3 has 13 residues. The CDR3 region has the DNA TGTGCCGGAAACAGGGGGCGCAGTGGGAAGCAGTACTTC. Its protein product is CAGNRGRSGKQYF.

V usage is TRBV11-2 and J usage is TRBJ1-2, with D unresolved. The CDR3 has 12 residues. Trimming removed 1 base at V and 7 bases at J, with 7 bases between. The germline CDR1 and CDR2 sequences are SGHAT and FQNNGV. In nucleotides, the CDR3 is TGTGCCAGCAGCTTAGTTTTGAGTGGCTACACCTTC. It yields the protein CASSLVLSGYTF.

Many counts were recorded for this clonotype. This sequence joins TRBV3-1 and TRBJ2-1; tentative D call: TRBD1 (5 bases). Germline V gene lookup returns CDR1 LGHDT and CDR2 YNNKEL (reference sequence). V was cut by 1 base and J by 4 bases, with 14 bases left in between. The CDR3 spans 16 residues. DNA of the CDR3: TGTGCCAGCAGCCAAGCTTTGACAGTAGTTTACAATGAGCAGTTCTTC. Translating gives CASSQALTVVYNEQFF.

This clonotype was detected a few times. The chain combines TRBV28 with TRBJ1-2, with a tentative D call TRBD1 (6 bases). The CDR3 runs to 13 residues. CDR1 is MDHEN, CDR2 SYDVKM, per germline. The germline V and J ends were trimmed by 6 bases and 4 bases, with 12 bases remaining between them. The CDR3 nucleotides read TGTGCCAGCAGGACAACAGGGCTCTATGGCTACACCTTC. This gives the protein CASRTTGLYGYTF.

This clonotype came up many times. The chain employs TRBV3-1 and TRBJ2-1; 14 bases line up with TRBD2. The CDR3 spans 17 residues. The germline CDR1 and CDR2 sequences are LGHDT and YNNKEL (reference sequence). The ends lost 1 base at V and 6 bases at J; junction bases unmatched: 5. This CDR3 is CASSQGLAGGYGNEQFF. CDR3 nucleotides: TGTGCCAGCAGCCAAGGACTAGCGGGGGGGTATGGCAATGAGCAGTTCTTC.

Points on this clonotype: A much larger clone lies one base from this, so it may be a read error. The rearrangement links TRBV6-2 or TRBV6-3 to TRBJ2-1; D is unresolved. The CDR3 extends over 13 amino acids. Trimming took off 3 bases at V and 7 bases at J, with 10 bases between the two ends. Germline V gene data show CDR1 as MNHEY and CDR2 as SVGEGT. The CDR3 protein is CASSYTEQNEQFF. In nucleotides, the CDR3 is TGTGCCAGCAGTTATACGGAGCAAAATGAGCAGTTCTTC.